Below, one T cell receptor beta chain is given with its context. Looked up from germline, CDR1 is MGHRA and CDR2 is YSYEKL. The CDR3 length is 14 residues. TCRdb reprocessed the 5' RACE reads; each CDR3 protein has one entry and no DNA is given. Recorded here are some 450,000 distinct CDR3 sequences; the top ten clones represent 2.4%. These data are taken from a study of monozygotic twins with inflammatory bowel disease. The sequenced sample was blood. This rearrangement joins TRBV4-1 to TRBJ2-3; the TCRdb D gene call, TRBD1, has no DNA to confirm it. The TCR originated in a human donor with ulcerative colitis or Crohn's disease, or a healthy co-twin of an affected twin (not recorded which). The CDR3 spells CASSEQGRTDTQYF.